These 28 T cell receptor beta chains came from one sample sequenced in a study of OX40 agonist ivuxolimab in advanced cancers. Clones were read by immunoSEQ multiplex PCR, and TCRdb kept only the in-frame ones, dropping some. The data contain about 79,000 clones, more than 90% of them singletons. Sample: CD4+ or CD8+ T cells sorted from blood, taken in a trial of the OX40 agonist ivuxolimab. The receptor source for this set is an adult with an advanced solid tumor such as melanoma, head and neck, liver or kidney cancer.

This chain uses TRBV29-1 with TRBJ1-2, with 9 bases lining up with TRBD1. Germline CDR1 and CDR2: SQVTM and ANQGSEA. The CDR3 is 11 amino acids. J gave up 10 bases and V 5 bases, and 5 bases lay outside the gene matches. For the CDR3, the DNA is TGCAGCGTTCCCACAGGGGGCACCTACACCTTC. Translation: CSVPTGGTYTF.

This chain connects TRBV7-2 to TRBJ1-4; D is ambiguous. Germline assignment: CDR1 SGHTA and CDR2 FQGNSA. Trimming took 1 base from V and 3 from J, leaving 12 bases between them. The CDR3 spans 16 residues. CDR3 in DNA: TGTGCCAGCAGCTTAGATGGCCGGATAGCTAATGAAAAACTGTTTTTT. This gives the protein CASSLDGRIANEKLFF.

The table lists this clone with a few counts. J is TRBJ2-7 and V is TRBV19; 8 bases fit TRBD1. V lost 3 bases and J lost 1; bases outside the gene matches: 5. CDR3 size: 15 residues. The V gene's germline CDR1 is LNHDA and CDR2 SQIVND (reference sequence). Written as DNA, the CDR3 is TGTGCCAGTAGTATTCAGGGACAGGCTTCCTACGAGCAGTACTTC. It yields the protein CASSIQGQASYEQYF.

The DNA of the CDR3 is TGCGCCAGCAGCTTGTTTTCCCAGGGCTCCAATGAGCAGTTCTTC. This gives the protein CASSLFSQGSNEQFF. This rearrangement joins TRBV5-1 to TRBJ2-1, with TRBD1 as a possible D gene (5 bases). CDR3 length equals 15 residues. In germline, CDR1 is SGHRS, CDR2 YFSETQ. Trimming pared 1 base from V and 6 bases from J, leaving 14 bases between. The variable domain in full, completed from reference TRBV5-1 and TRBJ2-1, reads KAGVTQTPRYLIKTRGQQVTLSCSPISGHRSVSWYQQTPGQGLQFLFEYFSETQRNKGNFPGRFSGRQFSNSRSEMNVSTLELGDSALYLCASSLFSQGSNEQFFGPGTRLTVL.

The V call is TRBV28, the J call TRBJ1-2; tentatively, D is TRBD1 (5 bases). In germline, CDR1 is MDHEN, CDR2 SYDVKM. The CDR3 contains 11 residues. The ends were cut back, 10 bases at V and 7 bases at J, with 13 bases in the middle. The CDR3, as DNA: TGTGCCACCGGGACGGCCGCTGGCTACACCTTC. Encoded protein: CATGTAAGYTF.

The rearrangement links TRBV28 to TRBJ1-2, with D perhaps matching TRBD1 (5 bases). Per germline, CDR1 MDHEN and CDR2 SYDVKM. The V end lost 5 bases, the J end lost 4 bases, and 11 bases lay between the germline ends. The CDR3 is 13 residues long. CDR3 protein: CASSPGHVYGYTF. DNA of the CDR3: TGTGCCAGCAGTCCGGGGCACGTCTATGGCTACACCTTC.

This chain links TRBV30 with TRBJ1-5; 7 nucleotides line up with TRBD1. This CDR3 has 14 residues. J lost 6 bases, V lost 6 bases, and 11 bases had no gene match. Germline V gene data show CDR1 as GTSNPN and CDR2 as SVGIG (reference sequence). This CDR3 is CACKTGAYSQPQHF. CDR3 DNA: TGTGCCTGCAAAACAGGGGCCTACAGTCAGCCCCAGCATTTT.

The chain joins TRBV15 to TRBJ2-1; tentative D call: TRBD2 (6 bases). CDR3 length: 16 residues. Germline CDR1 is LNHNV and CDR2 is YYDKDF (reference sequence). V was trimmed by 1 base and J by 0 bases, leaving 10 bases between them. CDR3 residues: CATSRGGGGSYNEQFF. CDR3 nucleotides: TGTGCCACCAGCAGAGGTGGGGGAGGCTCCTACAATGAGCAGTTCTTC.

The rearrangement links TRBV2 to TRBJ1-2; D unresolved. V lost 5 bases and J lost 6, with 19 bases in between. Per the germline V gene, CDR1 is SNHLY and CDR2 is FYNNEI. This CDR3 has 15 residues. The CDR3 nucleotides are TGTGCCAGCAGTTCGACCGTGGAAAACTATGATGGCTACACCTTC. It encodes CASSSTVENYDGYTF.

The chain carries TRBV28 and TRBJ1-2, with 9 positions matching TRBD1. The V gene end was trimmed by 3 bases and the J gene end by 7 bases; junction bases not matched to a gene: 9. Germline CDR1 reads MDHEN; CDR2 reads SYDVKM. The CDR3 covers 15 residues. The chain's CDR3 is CASSFWGTGRSGYTF. In DNA, the CDR3 is TGTGCCAGCAGTTTTTGGGGGACAGGGCGCAGTGGCTACACCTTC.

The chain joins TRBV18 to TRBJ1-5, with 11 nucleotides matching TRBD1. The J segment lost 0 bases and the V segment lost 3 bases, leaving 4 bases of the junction unmatched. The CDR3 has 17 residues. Germline V gene sequence: CDR1 KGHSH, CDR2 LQKENI. The CDR3, as DNA: TGTGCCAGCTCACCCGGGACAGGGGGTAATAGCAATCAGCCCCAGCATTTT. Translated, it gives CASSPGTGGNSNQPQHF.

This chain uses TRBV28 with TRBJ1-2; tentatively, D is TRBD1 (5 bases). Germline V gene sequence: CDR1 MDHEN, CDR2 SYDVKM. The germline V and J ends were trimmed by 5 bases and 4 bases, with 14 bases remaining between them. The CDR3 contains 14 residues. Here the CDR3 reads CASSDGGRFYGYTF. The CDR3 DNA follows: TGTGCCAGCAGTGACGGGGGTCGGTTCTATGGCTACACCTTC.

This clone was seen once. This chain links TRBV4-2 with TRBJ2-2, with TRBD2 matching 7 bases. CDR3 length equals 15 residues. The V gene end was trimmed by 2 bases and the J gene end by 4 bases; junction bases not matched to a gene: 4. CDR1 and CDR2 (germline): LGHNA, YNFKEQ. The CDR3 sequence: CASSQSGIITGELFF. The CDR3 DNA sequence: TGTGCCAGCAGCCAAAGCGGGATAATCACCGGGGAGCTGTTTTTT.

V gene TRBV6-5 combines with J gene TRBJ2-7; a possible D gene is TRBD1 (6 bases). Per germline, CDR1 MNHEY and CDR2 SVGAGI. The V and J ends lost 8 bases and 5 bases respectively, with 19 bases between them. The CDR3 loop spans 14 amino acids. The CDR3 region is CASRTAGAVDEQYF. The DNA for the CDR3 is TGTGCCAGCCGAACGGCAGGGGCTGTCGACGAGCAGTACTTC.

The V and J genes are TRBV18 and TRBJ2-6, with D maybe TRBD1 (5 bases). The germline V and J ends were trimmed by 0 bases and 0 bases, with 6 bases remaining between them. Per germline, CDR1 KGHSH and CDR2 LQKENI. This CDR3 has 16 amino acids. The CDR3 reads CASSPPQGSGANVLTF. The CDR3 DNA reads as TGTGCCAGCTCACCACCCCAGGGCTCTGGGGCCAACGTCCTGACTTTC.

The DNA of the CDR3 is TGTGCCAGCAGCTTAGGAGTAGACAATGAGCAGTTCTTC. This sequence encodes CASSLGVDNEQFF. This chain joins TRBV11-2 and TRBJ2-1; D gene ambiguous. The V and J ends lost 1 base and 5 bases respectively, with 6 bases between them. Germline V gives CDR1 SGHAT, CDR2 FQNNGV. This CDR3 contains 13 residues.

This clone was recorded once. The chain couples TRBV7-9 to TRBJ2-4; 12 positions agree with TRBD1. J lost 9 bases, V lost 4 bases, and 4 bases had no gene match. The CDR3 extends over 14 amino acids. Germline CDR1 reads SEHNR; CDR2 reads FQNEAQ (reference sequence). The CDR3 nucleotides are TGTGCCAGCAGCTCCGGGACAGGGGGCGTCATTCAGTACTTC. Residues: CASSSGTGGVIQYF.

The CDR3 sequence: CATSRDGGYEQYF. CDR3 bases: TGTGCCACCAGCAGAGACGGAGGCTACGAGCAGTACTTC. The chain has TRBV15 and TRBJ2-7, with D possibly TRBD2 on 5 matching bases. The germline CDR1 and CDR2 sequences are LNHNV and YYDKDF (reference sequence). Trimming cost V 0 bases and J 3 bases, with 6 bases left between them. The CDR3 length is 13 residues.

This clone has only a few counts. The chain combines TRBV4-1 with TRBJ1-3; TRBD1 matches 9 bases. The V and J ends lost 2 bases and 8 bases, in that order; junction bases with no gene match: 1. This CDR3 spans 13 amino acids. Germline CDR1 and CDR2: MGHRA and YSYEKL. The CDR3: CASSQRQGDTIYF. The DNA of the CDR3 is TGCGCCAGCAGCCAACGACAGGGGGACACCATATATTTT.

The chain has TRBV7-8 and TRBJ1-2, with TRBD1 identical over 10 bases. Per germline, CDR1 SGHVS and CDR2 FQNEAQ. CDR3 length: 15 residues. Trimming at V came to 5 bases and at J to 7 bases, leaving 10 bases not matched to a gene. The CDR3 reads CASSSTGQGLSGYTF. The DNA of the CDR3 is TGTGCCAGCAGCAGTACGGGACAGGGGTTGAGTGGCTACACCTTC.

The rearrangement links TRBV28 to TRBJ1-5; no clear D. The CDR3 has 14 amino acids. V was shortened by 6 bases and J by 2 bases, with 11 bases between the two germline ends. Germline V gene lookup returns CDR1 MDHEN and CDR2 SYDVKM. CDR3 bases: TGTGCCAGCAGCAGAGGTATGGGCAATCAGCCCCAGCATTTT. It encodes CASSRGMGNQPQHF.

The V and J genes are TRBV5-4 and TRBJ2-3; no clear D. This CDR3 has 14 amino acids. Trimming removed 2 bases from V and 2 bases from J, with 9 bases in between. Germline loops: CDR1 SGHNT, CDR2 YYREEE (reference sequence). CDR3 residues: CASSLPPSTDTQYF. CDR3 DNA sequence: TGTGCCAGCAGCTTACCGCCGTCCACAGATACGCAGTATTTT.

This sequence joins TRBV5-1 and TRBJ2-7; 10 bases are a match to TRBD2. From germline, CDR1 is SGHRS and CDR2 YFSETQ. This CDR3 is 17 amino acids long. Losses at the gene ends were 3 bases for V and 0 bases for J; bases not matched to a gene: 9. In nucleotides, the CDR3 is TGCGCCAGCAGCTATACTACTAGCGGGACAAGCTCCTACGAGCAGTACTTC. Translation gives CASSYTTSGTSSYEQYF.

This clone has just a few counts. The chain couples TRBV5-1 to TRBJ2-1; 8 positions agree with TRBD2. Germline assignment: CDR1 SGHRS and CDR2 YFSETQ. This CDR3 is 17 amino acids long. V trimming: 2 bases; J trimming: 4 bases; junction bases outside the gene matches: 11. CDR3 nucleotide sequence: TGCGCCAGCAGCTTTGTCGGGACTAGGGGGGTTTACAATGAGCAGTTCTTC. It is translated as CASSFVGTRGVYNEQFF.

The chain joins TRBV5-1 to TRBJ2-7; perhaps D is TRBD1 or TRBD2 (5 bases each). The germline V and J ends were trimmed by 4 bases and 6 bases, with 20 bases remaining between them. The CDR3 consists of 15 residues. The germline CDR1 and CDR2 sequences are SGHRS and YFSETQ. The CDR3 DNA is TGCGCCAGCAGCAAAAGACCGGGACCCCCAGGCGAGCAGTACTTC. Amino acids: CASSKRPGPPGEQYF.

The V gene is TRBV4-1, the J gene TRBJ2-7; D is perhaps TRBD1 (5 bases). The germline V and J ends were trimmed by 4 bases and 6 bases, with 16 bases remaining between them. The CDR3 loop spans 14 amino acids. Germline CDR1 is MGHRA and CDR2 is YSYEKL. The CDR3 reads CASSPGPGSGEQYF. The CDR3 coding sequence is TGCGCCAGCAGCCCTGGGCCAGGGTCAGGCGAGCAGTACTTC.

The chain employs TRBV4-1 and TRBJ2-1; tentatively, D is TRBD2 (5 bases). This CDR3 is 15 amino acids long. Germline loops: CDR1 MGHRA, CDR2 YSYEKL. Trimming removed 0 bases from V and 8 bases from J, with 14 bases in between. CDR3 amino acids: CASSQDRRGWDEQFF. Here the CDR3 DNA reads TGCGCCAGCAGCCAAGATCGCCGGGGATGGGATGAGCAGTTCTTC.

The V and J genes are TRBV7-2 and TRBJ1-3; perhaps TRBD1 as D (5 bases). V was clipped by 2 bases and J by 2 bases, with 10 bases between them. Germline V gene data show CDR1 as SGHTA and CDR2 as FQGNSA. CDR3 length: 15 amino acids. Written as DNA, the CDR3 is TGTGCCAGCAGCTTAAGTCAGGGTCCTGGAAACACCATATATTTT. Its protein product is CASSLSQGPGNTIYF.